A selection of T cell receptor beta chains follows, all from one sample in a study of cytomegalovirus exposure and HLA in healthy donors. Data came from immunoSEQ multiplex PCR; TCRdb stores just in-frame clones and leaves some out. The data contain roughly 200,000 clones, about 9% of them singletons. The source material was PBMCs. Receptor source: a woman aged 25 to 39 in good health and CMV-seropositive. Both conserved end residues are part of each CDR3. D genes are given only for firm matches. Size is stated for part of the rows, as once, few or many counts, or as a class when the clone is expanded.

>TRBV19|14|-|few|TRBJ2-3
CASREGGFTDTQYF
>TRBV30|15|-|few|TRBJ1-5
CAWSIGQGSNQPQHF
>TRBV5-1|18|TRBD2|few|TRBJ2-1
CASSSGTSGRTFYNEQFF
>TRBV5-4|14|-|-|TRBJ2-7
CASSLVGRAYEQYF
>TRBV20-1|11|-|-|-
CSASRQYEQYF
>TRBV4-1|16|-|few|TRBJ1-5
CASSQRVTVSNQPQHF
>TRBV10-3|17|TRBD1|few|TRBJ1-2
CAIRAGTGTTPNYGYTF
>TRBV9|15|-|-|TRBJ2-6
CASSVAARGANVLTF
>TRBV7-2|16|-|few|TRBJ2-7
CASSLQVGPPRREQYF
>TRBV7-2|16|TRBD2|few|TRBJ2-2
CASSFRLAVNTGELFF
>TRBV19|14|-|few|TRBJ2-7
CASSIATTTREQYF
>TRBV6-5|15|TRBD1|-|TRBJ2-1
CASSLDRGRDNEQFF
>TRBV12-5|15|TRBD2|many|TRBJ2-1
CASGLVSGRANEQFF
>TRBV7-6|15|TRBD2|-|TRBJ2-3
CASSFYGRGADTQYF
>TRBV6-6|14|-|-|TRBJ2-2
CASTLPGSTGELFF
>TRBV7-8|13|-|-|TRBJ1-1
CASSRSGYTEAFF
>TRBV27|14|TRBD2|few|TRBJ2-7
CASRLAGFPYEQYF
>TRBV5-1|15|TRBD2|-|TRBJ2-1
CASTHLAGDHNEQFF
>TRBV5-1|17|-|few|TRBJ2-2
CASSLAGGSLNTGELFF
>TRBV5-4|15|TRBD2|few|TRBJ2-5
CASSFGGSWGETQYF
>TRBV4-1|15|TRBD1|few|TRBJ1-2
CASSQAPGQFYGYTF
>TRBV5-1|13|-|few|TRBJ2-3
CASSADSTDTQYF
>TRBV25-1|13|-|-|TRBJ2-2
CASSVAGAGELFF
>TRBV20-1|11|TRBD2|-|TRBJ2-3
CSALAGDTQYF
>TRBV25-1|16|TRBD2|-|TRBJ2-7
CASSEYRGSGSDEQYF
>TRBV9|13|-|few|TRBJ1-2
CASSVTGSYGYTF
>TRBV9|14|TRBD2|-|TRBJ2-7
CASSAGGSPYEQYF
>TRBV4-2|16|-|few|TRBJ1-5
CASSQGWTEGFQPQHF
>TRBV19|15|TRBD1|-|TRBJ2-3
CASRRGQGFTDTQYF
>TRBV30|15|TRBD1|few|TRBJ1-3
CAWSVQGGSGNTIYF
>TRBV6-6|16|-|few|TRBJ1-1
CASSQSVGHSGAEAFF
>TRBV7-9|15|-|few|TRBJ1-2
CASSFPGVQIGGYTF
>TRBV7-9|13|-|few|TRBJ2-1
CASTPQGSLEQFF
>TRBV19|17|TRBD1|-|TRBJ2-7
CASTTIAGQGALDEQYF
>TRBV27|14|-|few|TRBJ1-2
CASKNAGSSYGYTF
>TRBV11-2|15|-|few|TRBJ2-7
CASSLMTAQSYEQYF
>TRBV7-8|16|TRBD2|few|TRBJ2-1
CASSTRTSGRANEQFF
>TRBV30|13|-|few|TRBJ1-1
CAWANQGYTEAFF
>TRBV29-1|11|-|few|TRBJ1-4
CSVEDYKKLFF
>TRBV4-1|17|TRBD1|few|TRBJ2-7
CASSQPINRGSNYEQYF
>TRBV7-3|15|TRBD2|-|TRBJ2-2
CASSPSGSETGELFF
>TRBV5-1|13|TRBD1|few|TRBJ2-7
CASSWDSRYEQYF
>TRBV10-3|14|TRBD1|few|TRBJ2-7
CAISAGQGAYEQYF
>TRBV29-1|13|TRBD1|few|TRBJ1-1
CSVRTGPNLLAFF
>TRBV10-2|17|TRBD2|-|TRBJ2-2
CASSFWGGTIGTGELFF